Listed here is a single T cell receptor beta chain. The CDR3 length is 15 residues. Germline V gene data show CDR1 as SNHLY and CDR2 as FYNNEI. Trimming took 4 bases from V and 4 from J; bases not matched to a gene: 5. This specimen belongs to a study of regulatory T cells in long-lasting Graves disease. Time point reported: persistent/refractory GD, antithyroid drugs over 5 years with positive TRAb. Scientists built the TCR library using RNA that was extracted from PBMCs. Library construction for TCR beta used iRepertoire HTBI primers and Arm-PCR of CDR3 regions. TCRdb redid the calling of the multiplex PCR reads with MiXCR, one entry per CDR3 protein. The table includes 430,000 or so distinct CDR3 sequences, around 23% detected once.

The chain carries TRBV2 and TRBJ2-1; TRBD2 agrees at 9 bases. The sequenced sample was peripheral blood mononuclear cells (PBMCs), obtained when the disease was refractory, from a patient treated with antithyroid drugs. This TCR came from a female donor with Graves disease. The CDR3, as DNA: TGTGCCAGCAGTGCCCTACTAGCGGGTTACAATGAGCAGTTCTTC. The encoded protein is CASSALLAGYNEQFF.